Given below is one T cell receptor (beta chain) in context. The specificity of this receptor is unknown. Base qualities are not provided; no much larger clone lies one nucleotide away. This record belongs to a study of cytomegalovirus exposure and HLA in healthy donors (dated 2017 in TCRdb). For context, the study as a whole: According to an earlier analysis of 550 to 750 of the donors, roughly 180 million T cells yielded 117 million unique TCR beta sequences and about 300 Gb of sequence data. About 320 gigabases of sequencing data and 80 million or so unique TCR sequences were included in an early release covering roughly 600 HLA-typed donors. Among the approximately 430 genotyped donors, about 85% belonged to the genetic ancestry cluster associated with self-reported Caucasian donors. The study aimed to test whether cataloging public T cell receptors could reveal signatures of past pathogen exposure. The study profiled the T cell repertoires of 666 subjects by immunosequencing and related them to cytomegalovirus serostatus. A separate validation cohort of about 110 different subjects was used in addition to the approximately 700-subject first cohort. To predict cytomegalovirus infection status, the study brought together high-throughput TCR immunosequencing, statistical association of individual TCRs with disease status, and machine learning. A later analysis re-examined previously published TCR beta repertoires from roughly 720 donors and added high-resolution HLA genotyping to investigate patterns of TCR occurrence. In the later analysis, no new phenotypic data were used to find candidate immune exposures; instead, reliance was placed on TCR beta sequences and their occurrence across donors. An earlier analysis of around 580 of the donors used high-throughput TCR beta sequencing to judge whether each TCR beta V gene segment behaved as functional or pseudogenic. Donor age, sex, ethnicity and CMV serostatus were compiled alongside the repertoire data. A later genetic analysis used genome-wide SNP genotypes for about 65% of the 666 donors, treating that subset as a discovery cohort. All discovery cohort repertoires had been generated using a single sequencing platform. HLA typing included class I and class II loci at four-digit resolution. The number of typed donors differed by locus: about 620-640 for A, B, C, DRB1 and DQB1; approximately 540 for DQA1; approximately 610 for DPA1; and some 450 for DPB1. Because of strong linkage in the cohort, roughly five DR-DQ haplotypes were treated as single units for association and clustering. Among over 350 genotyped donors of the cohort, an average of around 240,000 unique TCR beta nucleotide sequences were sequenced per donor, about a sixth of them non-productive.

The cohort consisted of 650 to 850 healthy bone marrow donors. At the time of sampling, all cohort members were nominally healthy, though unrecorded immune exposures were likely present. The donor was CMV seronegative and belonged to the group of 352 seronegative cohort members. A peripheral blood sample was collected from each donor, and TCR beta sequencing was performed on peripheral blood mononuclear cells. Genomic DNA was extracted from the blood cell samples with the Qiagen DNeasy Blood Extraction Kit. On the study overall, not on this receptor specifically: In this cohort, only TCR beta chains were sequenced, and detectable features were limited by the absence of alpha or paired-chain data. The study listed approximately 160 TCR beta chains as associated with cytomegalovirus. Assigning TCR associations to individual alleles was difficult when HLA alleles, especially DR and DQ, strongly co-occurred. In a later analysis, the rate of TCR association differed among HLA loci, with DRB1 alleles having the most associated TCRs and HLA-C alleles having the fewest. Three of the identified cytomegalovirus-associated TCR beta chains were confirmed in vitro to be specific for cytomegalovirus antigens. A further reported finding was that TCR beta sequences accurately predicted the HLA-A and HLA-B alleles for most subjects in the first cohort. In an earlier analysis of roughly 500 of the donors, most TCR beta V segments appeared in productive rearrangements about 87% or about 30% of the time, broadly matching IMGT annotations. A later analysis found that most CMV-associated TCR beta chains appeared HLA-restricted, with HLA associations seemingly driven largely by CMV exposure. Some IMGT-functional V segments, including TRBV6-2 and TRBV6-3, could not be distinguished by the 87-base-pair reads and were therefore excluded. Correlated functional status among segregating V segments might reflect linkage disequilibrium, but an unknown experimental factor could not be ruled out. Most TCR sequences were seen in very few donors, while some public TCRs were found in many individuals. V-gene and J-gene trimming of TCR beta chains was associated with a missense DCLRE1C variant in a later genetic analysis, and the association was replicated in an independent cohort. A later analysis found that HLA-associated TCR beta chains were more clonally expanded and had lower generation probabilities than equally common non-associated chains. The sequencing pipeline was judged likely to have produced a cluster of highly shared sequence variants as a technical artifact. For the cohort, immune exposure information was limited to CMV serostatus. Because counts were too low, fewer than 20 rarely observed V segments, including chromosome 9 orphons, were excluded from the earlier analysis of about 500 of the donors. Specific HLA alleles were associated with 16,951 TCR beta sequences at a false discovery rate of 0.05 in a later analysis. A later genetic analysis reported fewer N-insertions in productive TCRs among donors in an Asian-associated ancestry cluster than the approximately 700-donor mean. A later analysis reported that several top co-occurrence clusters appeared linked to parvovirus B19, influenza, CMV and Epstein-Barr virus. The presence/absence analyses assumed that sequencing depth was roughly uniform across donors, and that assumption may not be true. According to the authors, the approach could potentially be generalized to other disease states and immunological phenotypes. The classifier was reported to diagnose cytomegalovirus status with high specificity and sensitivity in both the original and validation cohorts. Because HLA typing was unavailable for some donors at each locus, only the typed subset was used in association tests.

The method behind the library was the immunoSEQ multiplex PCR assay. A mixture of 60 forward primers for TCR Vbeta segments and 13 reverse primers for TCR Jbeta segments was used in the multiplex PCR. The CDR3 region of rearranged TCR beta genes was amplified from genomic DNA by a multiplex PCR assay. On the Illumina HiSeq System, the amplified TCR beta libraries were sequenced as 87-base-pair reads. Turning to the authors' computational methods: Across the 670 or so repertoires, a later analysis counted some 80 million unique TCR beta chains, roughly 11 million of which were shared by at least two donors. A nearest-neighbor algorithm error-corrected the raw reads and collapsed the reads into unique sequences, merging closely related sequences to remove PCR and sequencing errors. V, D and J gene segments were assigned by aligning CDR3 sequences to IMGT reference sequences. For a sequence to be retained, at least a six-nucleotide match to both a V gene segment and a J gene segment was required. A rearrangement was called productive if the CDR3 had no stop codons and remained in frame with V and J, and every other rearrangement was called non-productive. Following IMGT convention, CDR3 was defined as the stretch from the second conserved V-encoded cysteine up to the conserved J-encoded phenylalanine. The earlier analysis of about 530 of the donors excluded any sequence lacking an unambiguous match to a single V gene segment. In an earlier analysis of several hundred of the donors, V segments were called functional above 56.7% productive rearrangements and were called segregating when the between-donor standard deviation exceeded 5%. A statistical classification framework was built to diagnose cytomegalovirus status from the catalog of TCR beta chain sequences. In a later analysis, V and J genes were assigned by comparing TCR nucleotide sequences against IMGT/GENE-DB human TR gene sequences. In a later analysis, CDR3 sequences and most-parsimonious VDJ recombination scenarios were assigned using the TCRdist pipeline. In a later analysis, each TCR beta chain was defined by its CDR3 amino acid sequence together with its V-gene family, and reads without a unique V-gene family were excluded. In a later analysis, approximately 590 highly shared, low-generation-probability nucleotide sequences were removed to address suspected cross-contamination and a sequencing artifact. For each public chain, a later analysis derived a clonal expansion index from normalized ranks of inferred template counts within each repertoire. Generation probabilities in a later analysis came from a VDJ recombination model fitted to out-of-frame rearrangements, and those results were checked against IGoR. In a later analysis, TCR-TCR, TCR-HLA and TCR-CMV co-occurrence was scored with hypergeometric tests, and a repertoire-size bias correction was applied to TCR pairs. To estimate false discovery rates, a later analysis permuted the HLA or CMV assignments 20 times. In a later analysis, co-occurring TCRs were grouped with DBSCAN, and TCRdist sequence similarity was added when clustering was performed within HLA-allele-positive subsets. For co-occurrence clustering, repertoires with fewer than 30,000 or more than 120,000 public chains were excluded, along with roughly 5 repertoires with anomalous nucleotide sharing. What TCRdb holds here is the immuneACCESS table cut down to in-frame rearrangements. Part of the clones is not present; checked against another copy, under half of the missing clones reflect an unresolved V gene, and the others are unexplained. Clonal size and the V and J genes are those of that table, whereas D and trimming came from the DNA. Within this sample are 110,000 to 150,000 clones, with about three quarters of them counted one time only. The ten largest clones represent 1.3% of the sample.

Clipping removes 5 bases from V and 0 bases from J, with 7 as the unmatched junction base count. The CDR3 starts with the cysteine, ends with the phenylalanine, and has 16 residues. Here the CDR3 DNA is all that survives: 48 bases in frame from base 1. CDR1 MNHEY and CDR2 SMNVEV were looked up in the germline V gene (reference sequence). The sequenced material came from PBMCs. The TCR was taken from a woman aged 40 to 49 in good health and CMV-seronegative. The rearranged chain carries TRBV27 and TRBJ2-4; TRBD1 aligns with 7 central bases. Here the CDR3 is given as CASSQGQLLAKNIQYF. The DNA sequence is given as TGTGCCAGCAGTCAGGGACAGCTACTAGCCAAAAACATTCAGTACTTC.